Sequencing of this T cell receptor beta chain was carried out in a study of tumor and adjacent non-tumor tissue in lung cancer. This clonotype was seen more than once but under ten times. The V gene's germline CDR1 is MNHNY and CDR2 SVGAGI (reference sequence). CDR3 length: 14 amino acids. The template was RNA from unsorted bulk tissue. Three rounds of nested PCR, following a modified ARM-PCR protocol, produced the TCRbeta library. Via MiXCR, TCRdb re-called the multiplex PCR reads, giving one row per CDR3 protein. Of about 110,000 distinct CDR3 sequences in the sample, 84% are singletons; the top ten hold approximately 24%.

Specimen: lung tumor tissue. This chain uses TRBV6-6 with TRBJ2-7; D gene uncertain. The receptor was isolated from an older man with non-small cell lung cancer. Here the CDR3 DNA reads TGTGTCAGTAGTTACGGTGGCCTTCCCTACGAGCAGTACTTC. This sequence encodes CVSSYGGLPYEQYF.